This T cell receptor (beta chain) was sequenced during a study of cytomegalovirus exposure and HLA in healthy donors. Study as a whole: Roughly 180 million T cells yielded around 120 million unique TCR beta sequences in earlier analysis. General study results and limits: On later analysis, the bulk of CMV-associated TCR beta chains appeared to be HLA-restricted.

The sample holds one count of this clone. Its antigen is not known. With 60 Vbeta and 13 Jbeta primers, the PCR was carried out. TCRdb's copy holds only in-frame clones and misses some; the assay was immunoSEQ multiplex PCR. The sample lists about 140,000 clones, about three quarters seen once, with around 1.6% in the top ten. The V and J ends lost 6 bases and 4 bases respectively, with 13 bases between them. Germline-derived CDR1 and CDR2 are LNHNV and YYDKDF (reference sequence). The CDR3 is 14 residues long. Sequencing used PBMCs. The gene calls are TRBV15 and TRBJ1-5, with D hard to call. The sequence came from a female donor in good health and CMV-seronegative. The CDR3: CATRNEGRNQPQHF. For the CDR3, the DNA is TGTGCCACCAGAAACGAGGGTCGTAATCAGCCCCAGCATTTT.